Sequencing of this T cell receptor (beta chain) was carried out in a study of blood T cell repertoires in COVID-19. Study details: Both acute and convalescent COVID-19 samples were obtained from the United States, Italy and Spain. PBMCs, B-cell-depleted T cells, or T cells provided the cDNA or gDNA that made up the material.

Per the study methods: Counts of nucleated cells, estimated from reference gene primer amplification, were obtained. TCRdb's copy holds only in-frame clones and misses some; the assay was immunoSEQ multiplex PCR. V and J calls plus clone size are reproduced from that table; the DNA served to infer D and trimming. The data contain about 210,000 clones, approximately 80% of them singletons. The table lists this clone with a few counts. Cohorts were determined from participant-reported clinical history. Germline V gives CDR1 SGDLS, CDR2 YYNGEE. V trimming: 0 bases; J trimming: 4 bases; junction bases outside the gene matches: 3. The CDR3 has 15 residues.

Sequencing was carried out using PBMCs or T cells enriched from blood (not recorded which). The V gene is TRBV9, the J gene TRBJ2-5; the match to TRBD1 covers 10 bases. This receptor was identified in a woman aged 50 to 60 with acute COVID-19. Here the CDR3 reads CASSVARDRGETQYF. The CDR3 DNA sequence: TGTGCCAGCAGCGTAGCTCGGGACAGGGGAGAGACCCAGTACTTC. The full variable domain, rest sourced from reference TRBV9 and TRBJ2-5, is DSGVTQTPKHLITATGQRVTLRCSPRSGDLSVYWYQQSLDQGLQFLIQYYNGEERAKGNILERFSAQQFPDLHSELNLSSLELGDSALYFCASSVARDRGETQYFGPGTRLLVL.